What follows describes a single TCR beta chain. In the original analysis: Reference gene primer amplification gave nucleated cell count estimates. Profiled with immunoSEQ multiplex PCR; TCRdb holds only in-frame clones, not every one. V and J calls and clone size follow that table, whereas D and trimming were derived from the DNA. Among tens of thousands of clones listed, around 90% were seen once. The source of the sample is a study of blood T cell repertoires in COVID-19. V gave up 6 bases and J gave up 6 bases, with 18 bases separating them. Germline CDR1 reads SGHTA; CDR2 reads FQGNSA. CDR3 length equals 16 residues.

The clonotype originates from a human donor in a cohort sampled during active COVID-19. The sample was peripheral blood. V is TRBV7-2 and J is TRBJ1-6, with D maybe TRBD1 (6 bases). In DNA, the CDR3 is TGTGCCAGCAGGCGGAAACAGGGTCCAAGTAATTCACCCCTCCACTTT. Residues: CASRRKQGPSNSPLHF.